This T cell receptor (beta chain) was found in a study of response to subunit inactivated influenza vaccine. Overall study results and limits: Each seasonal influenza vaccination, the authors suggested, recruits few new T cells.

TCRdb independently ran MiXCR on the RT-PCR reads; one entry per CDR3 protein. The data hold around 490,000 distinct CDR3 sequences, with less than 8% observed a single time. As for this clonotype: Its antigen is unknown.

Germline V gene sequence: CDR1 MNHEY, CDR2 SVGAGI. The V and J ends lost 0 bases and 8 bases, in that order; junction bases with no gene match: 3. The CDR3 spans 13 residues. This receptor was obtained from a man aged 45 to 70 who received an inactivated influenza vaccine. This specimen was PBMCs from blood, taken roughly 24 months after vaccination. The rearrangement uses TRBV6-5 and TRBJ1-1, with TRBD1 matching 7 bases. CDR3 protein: CASSYSGRGEAFF. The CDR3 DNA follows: TGTGCCAGCAGTTACTCGGGCAGGGGGGAAGCTTTCTTT.